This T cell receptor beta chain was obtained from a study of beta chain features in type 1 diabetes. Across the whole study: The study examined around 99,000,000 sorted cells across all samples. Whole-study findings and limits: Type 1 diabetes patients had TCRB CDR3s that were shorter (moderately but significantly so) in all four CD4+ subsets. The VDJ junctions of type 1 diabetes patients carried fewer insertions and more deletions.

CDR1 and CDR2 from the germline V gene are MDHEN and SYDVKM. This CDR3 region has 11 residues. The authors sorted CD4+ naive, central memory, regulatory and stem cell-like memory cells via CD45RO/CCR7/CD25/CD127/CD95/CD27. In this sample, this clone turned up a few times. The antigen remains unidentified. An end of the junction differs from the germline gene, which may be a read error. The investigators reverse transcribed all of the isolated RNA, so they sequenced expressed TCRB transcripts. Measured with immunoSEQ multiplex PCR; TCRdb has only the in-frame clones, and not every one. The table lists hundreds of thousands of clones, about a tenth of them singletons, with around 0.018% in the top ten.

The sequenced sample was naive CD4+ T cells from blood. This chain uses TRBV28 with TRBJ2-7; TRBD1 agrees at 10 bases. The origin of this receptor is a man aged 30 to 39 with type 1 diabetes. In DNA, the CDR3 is TGTGCCAGCAGTGCCGGGACAGGGGTGTCCTTC. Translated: CASSAGTGVSF.